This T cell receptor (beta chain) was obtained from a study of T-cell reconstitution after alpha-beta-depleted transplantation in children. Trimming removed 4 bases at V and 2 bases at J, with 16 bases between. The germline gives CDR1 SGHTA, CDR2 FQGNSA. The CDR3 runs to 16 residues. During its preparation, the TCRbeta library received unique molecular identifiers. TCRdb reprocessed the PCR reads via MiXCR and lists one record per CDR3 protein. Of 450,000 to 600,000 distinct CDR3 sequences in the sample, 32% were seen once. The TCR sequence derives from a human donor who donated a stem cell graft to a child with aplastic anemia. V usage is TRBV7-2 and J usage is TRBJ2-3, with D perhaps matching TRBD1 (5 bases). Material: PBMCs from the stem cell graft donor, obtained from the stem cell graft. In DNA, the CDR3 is TGTGCCAGCAGCTATACGGCAGGGCGCCACACAGATACGCAGTATTTT. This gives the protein CASSYTAGRHTDTQYF.